This T cell receptor beta chain originates from a study of blood T cell repertoires in COVID-19. Overall study context: Some COVID-19 samples were acute and others convalescent; all came from the United States, Italy and Spain. Sample material is recorded as cDNA or gDNA derived from T cells, B-cell-depleted T cells, or PBMCs.

In the source study's methods: Quantification of nucleated cells was approximated via reference gene primer amplification. Measured with immunoSEQ multiplex PCR; TCRdb has only the in-frame clones, and not every one. From that table come the V and J calls and clone size; the DNA was used to work out D and trimming. The table has some 200,000 clones, around 84% seen once. Sequences were obtained from peripheral blood. This TCR derives from an elderly man with acute or convalescent COVID-19.

CDR3 nucleotide sequence: TGTGCCAGCAGCTTAAGCGGGGGACAGGGCTACACCTTC. The encoded protein is CASSLSGGQGYTF. The chain employs TRBV7-9 and TRBJ1-2; TRBD1 matches at 7 bases. CDR1 is SEHNR and CDR2 is FQNEAQ in the germline V gene (reference sequence). With 2 bases clipped from V and 8 bases from J, the junction kept 5 bases outside the gene matches. The CDR3 is 13 amino acids.